This T cell receptor beta chain was recovered during a study of cytomegalovirus exposure and HLA in healthy donors. Study observations and caveats: There was a cluster of highly shared sequence variants that was likely a sequencing artifact.

Germline V gene sequence: CDR1 LGHNA, CDR2 YSLEER. V dropped 0 bases and J dropped 13; count of bases not matched to a gene: 11. CDR3 length: 14 residues. As regards this clone: The antigen remains undetermined.

Amplification used 60 Vbeta primers and 13 Jbeta primers. Libraries were prepared by immunoSEQ multiplex PCR; TCRdb keeps only in-frame clonotypes and omits some of them. The sample gives tens of thousands of clones, approximately 78% of which show up once; 9.7% is in the top ten. This chain links TRBV4-3 with TRBJ1-1, with TRBD1 matching 7 bases. The sequence was collected from a man aged 35 to 55 in good health and CMV-seronegative. Input material: PBMCs. CDR3 protein: CASSQDSGTELVFF. CDR3 nucleotides: TGCGCCAGCAGCCAAGATTCAGGGACAGAACTGGTTTTCTTT.